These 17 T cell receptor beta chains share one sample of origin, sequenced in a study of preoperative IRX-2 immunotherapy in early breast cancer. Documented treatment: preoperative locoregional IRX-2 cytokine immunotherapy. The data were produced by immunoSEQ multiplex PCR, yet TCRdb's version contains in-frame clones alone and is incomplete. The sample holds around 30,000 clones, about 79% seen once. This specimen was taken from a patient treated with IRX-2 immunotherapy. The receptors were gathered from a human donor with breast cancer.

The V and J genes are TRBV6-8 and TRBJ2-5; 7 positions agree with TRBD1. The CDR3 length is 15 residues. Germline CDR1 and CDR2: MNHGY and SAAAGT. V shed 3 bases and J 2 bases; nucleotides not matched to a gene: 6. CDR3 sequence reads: CASSYTRQGQETQYF. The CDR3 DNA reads TGTGCCAGCAGTTATACGAGACAGGGTCAAGAGACCCAGTACTTC.

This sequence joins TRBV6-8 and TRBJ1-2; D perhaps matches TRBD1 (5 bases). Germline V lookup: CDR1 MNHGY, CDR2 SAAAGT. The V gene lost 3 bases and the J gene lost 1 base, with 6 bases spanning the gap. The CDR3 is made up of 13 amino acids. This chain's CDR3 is CASSYDSNYGYTF. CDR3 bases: TGTGCCAGCAGTTATGACAGTAACTATGGCTACACCTTC.

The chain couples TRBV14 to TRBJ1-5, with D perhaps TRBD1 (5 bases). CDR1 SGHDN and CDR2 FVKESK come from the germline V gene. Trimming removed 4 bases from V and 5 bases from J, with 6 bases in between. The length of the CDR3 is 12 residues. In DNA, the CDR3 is TGTGCCAGCAGCCGGGGGTATCAGCCCCAGCATTTT. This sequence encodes CASSRGYQPQHF.

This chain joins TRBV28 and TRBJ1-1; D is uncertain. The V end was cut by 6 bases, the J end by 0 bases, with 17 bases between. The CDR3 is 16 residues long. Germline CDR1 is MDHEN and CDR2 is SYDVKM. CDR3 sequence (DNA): TGTGCCAGCAGCCGCCCGGACGGGCCCATGAACACTGAAGCTTTCTTT. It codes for CASSRPDGPMNTEAFF.

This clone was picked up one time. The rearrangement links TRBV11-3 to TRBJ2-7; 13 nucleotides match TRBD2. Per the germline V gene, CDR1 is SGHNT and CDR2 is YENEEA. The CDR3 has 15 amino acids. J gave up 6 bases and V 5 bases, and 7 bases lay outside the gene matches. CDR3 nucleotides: TGTGCCAGCAGCCGAAGACTAGCGGGAGGTCTCGAGCAGTACTTC. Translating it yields CASSRRLAGGLEQYF.

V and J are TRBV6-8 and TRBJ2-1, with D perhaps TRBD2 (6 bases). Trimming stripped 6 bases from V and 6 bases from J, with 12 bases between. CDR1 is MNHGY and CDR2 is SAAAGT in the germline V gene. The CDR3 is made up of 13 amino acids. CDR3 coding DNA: TGTGCCAGCAGGGGTAGCGGTGTCAATGAGCAGTTCTTC. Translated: CASRGSGVNEQFF.

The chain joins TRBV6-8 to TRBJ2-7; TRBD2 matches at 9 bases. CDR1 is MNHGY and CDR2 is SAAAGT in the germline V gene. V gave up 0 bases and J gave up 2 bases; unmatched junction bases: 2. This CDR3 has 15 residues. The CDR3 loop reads CASSYSTSGAYEQYF. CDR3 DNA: TGTGCCAGCAGTTACTCGACTAGCGGAGCCTACGAGCAGTACTTC.

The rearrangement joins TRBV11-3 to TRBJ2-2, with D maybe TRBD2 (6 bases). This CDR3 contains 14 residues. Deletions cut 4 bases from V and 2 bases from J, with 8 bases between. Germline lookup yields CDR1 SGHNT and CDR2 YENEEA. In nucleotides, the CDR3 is TGTGCCAGCAGCTGGGACTTCAACACCGGGGAGCTGTTTTTT. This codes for CASSWDFNTGELFF.

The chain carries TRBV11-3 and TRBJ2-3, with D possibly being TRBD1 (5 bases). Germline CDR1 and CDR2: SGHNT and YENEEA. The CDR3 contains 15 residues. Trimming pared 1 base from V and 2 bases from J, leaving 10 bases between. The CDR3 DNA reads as TGTGCCAGCAGCTTAGGGGGCTTAAACACAGATACGCAGTATTTT. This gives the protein CASSLGGLNTDTQYF. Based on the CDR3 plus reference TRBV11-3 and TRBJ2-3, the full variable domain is EAGVVQSPRYKIIEKKQPVAFWCNPISGHNTLYWYLQNLGQGPELLIRYENEEAVDDSQLPKDRFSAERLKGVDSTLKIQPAELGDSAVYLCASSLGGLNTDTQYFGPGTRLTVL.

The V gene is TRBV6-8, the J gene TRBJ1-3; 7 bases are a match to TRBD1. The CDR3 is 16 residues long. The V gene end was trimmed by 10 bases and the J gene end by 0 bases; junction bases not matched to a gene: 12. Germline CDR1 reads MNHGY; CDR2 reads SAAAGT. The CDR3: CAIRRGPEGSGNTIYF. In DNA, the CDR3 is TGTGCCATTAGAAGGGGGCCGGAGGGCTCTGGAAACACCATATATTTT.

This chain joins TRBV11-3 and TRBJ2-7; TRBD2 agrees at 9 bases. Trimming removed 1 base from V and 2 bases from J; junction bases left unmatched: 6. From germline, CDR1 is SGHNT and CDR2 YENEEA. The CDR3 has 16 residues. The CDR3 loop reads CASSLVGGLAAYEQYF. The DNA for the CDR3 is TGTGCCAGCAGCTTAGTGGGGGGACTAGCAGCCTACGAGCAGTACTTC.

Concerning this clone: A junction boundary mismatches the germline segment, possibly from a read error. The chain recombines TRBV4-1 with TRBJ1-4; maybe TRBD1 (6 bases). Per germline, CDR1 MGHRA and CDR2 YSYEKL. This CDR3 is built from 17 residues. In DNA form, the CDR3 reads TGCACCAGCAGCTTGGAAGATTGGACAGAGATGCCAGAAAAACTGTTTTTT. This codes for CTSSLEDWTEMPEKLFF.

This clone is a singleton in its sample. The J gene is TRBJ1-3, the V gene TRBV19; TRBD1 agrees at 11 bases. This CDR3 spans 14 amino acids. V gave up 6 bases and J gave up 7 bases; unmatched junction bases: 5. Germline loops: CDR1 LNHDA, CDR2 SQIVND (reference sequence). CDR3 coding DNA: TGTGCCAGTAGCATGGACAGGGGGCGGAACACCATATATTTT. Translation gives CASSMDRGRNTIYF.

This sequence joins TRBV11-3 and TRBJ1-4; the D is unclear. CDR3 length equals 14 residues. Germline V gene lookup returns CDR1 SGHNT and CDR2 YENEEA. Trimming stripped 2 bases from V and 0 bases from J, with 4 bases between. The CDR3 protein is CASSLFATNEKLFF. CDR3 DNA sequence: TGTGCCAGCAGCTTATTTGCAACTAATGAAAAACTGTTTTTT.

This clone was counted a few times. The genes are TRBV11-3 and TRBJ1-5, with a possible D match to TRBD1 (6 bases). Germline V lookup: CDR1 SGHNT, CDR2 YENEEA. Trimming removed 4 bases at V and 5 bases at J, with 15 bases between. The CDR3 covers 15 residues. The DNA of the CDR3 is TGTGCCAGCAGCTATACAGGAGGGGGTCATCAGCCCCAGCATTTT. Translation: CASSYTGGGHQPQHF.

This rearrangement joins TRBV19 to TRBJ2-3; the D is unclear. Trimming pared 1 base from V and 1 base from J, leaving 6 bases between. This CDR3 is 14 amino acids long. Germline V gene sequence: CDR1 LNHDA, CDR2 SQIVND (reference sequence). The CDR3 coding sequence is TGTGCCAGTAGTATAGCGGTCGGCACAGATACGCAGTATTTT. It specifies CASSIAVGTDTQYF.

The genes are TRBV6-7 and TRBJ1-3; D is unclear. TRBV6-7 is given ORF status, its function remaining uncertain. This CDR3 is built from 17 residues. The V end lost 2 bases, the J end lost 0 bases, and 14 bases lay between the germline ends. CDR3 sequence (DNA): TGTGCCAGCAGTTACAGCGGGGTCGGAGCCTCTGGAAACACCATATATTTT. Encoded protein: CASSYSGVGASGNTIYF.